The rows below give T cell receptor beta chains drawn from one sample of a study of T cells in Graves' hyperthyroidism and ophthalmopathy. TCRdb re-called the multiplex PCR reads with MiXCR, one entry per CDR3 protein. The repertoire consists of over 700,000 distinct CDR3 sequences, with about 17% occurring once and the leading ten covering about a sixth. Sequenced sample: blood. The receptors originated from a woman aged 45-65 years with Graves' hyperthyroidism that later progressed to Graves' ophthalmopathy. Each CDR3 is given with its conserved first and last residue. The order of the fields is D gene, V gene, clone size, J gene, CDR3 DNA, CDR3 protein. A D gene is named only where the DNA matches it firmly. Clone size appears in some rows only: once, few, many, or a class for an expanded clone.

d_gene: NA; v_gene: TRBV7-7; abundance: few; j_gene: TRBJ2-5; CDR3nt: TGTGCTAGCAGCTTAATACGTGGCGAATTACAAGAGACCCAGTACTTC; CDR3aa: CASSLIRGELQETQYF
d_gene: TRBD1; v_gene: TRBV13; abundance: NA; j_gene: TRBJ1-4; CDR3nt: TGTGCCAGCATTTACAGGGGGGCGGCTAATGAAAAACTGTTTTTT; CDR3aa: CASIYRGAANEKLFF
d_gene: NA; v_gene: TRBV2; abundance: many; j_gene: TRBJ2-3; CDR3nt: TGTGCCAGCAGTGAAGTGGGGGGTGGGGATACGCAGTATTTT; CDR3aa: CASSEVGGGDTQYF
d_gene: TRBD1; v_gene: TRBV20-1; abundance: many; j_gene: TRBJ1-5; CDR3nt: TGCAGTGCTAACCCCCCAGGGGGCGCGGGCAATCAGCCCCAGCATTTT; CDR3aa: CSANPPGGAGNQPQHF
d_gene: NA; v_gene: TRBV9; abundance: NA; j_gene: TRBJ2-5; CDR3nt: TGTGCCAGCAGCGAGGGCCCTCTAGAGACCCAGTACTTC; CDR3aa: CASSEGPLETQYF
d_gene: NA; v_gene: TRBV6-4; abundance: NA; j_gene: TRBJ2-5; CDR3nt: TGTGCCAGCAGTGAAACGTTTTCGTTACAAGAGACCCAGTACTTC; CDR3aa: CASSETFSLQETQYF
d_gene: NA; v_gene: TRBV3-1; abundance: many; j_gene: TRBJ1-6; CDR3nt: TGTGCCAGCAGCCAAGATCTCGGGGATCTGGTTTATAATTCACCCCTCCACTTT; CDR3aa: CASSQDLGDLVYNSPLHF
d_gene: NA; v_gene: TRBV13; abundance: many; j_gene: TRBJ1-2; CDR3nt: TGTGCCAGCAGACTCCAAACCGGGGGCTACACCTTC; CDR3aa: CASRLQTGGYTF
d_gene: NA; v_gene: TRBV7-3; abundance: NA; j_gene: TRBJ2-1; CDR3nt: TGTGCCAGCAGCTTAACCGGGGGCGACAGGTCGGCAAATGAGCAGTTCTTC; CDR3aa: CASSLTGGDRSANEQFF
d_gene: NA; v_gene: TRBV6-2/TRBV6-3; abundance: few; j_gene: TRBJ2-1; CDR3nt: TGTGCCAGCAGTTACGTCCAGGGCGTGGGGCTATCCTACAATGAGCAGTTCTTC; CDR3aa: CASSYVQGVGLSYNEQFF
d_gene: NA; v_gene: TRBV2; abundance: many; j_gene: TRBJ1-1; CDR3nt: TGTGCCAGCGAGGGGAGCCAACCTGAAGCTTTCTTT; CDR3aa: CASEGSQPEAFF
d_gene: NA; v_gene: TRBV19; abundance: few; j_gene: TRBJ1-6; CDR3nt: TGTGCCAGTAGTGGTTGGAGCTTCTCCTATAATTCACCCCTCCACTTT; CDR3aa: CASSGWSFSYNSPLHF
d_gene: NA; v_gene: TRBV11-3; abundance: many; j_gene: TRBJ2-1; CDR3nt: TGTGCCAGCAGTCCGGAGGCAACCTACAATGAGCAGTTCTTC; CDR3aa: CASSPEATYNEQFF
d_gene: TRBD1; v_gene: TRBV20-1; abundance: NA; j_gene: TRBJ2-1; CDR3nt: TGCAGTGCTAGAAGGGACAGGGTCGACAATGAGCAGTTCTTC; CDR3aa: CSARRDRVDNEQFF
d_gene: NA; v_gene: TRBV7-3; abundance: NA; j_gene: TRBJ2-5; CDR3nt: TGTGCCAGCAGCTCAGGGGGGCGCGGGGCTGAGACCCAGTACTTC; CDR3aa: CASSSGGRGAETQYF
d_gene: NA; v_gene: TRBV7-9; abundance: NA; j_gene: TRBJ1-6; CDR3nt: TGTGCCAGCAGCCAAATGGGACCGTATAATTCACCCCTCCACTTT; CDR3aa: CASSQMGPYNSPLHF
d_gene: NA; v_gene: TRBV20-1; abundance: NA; j_gene: TRBJ1-4; CDR3nt: TGCAGTGCTAGACGGCCGACTAATGAAAAACTGTTTTTT; CDR3aa: CSARRPTNEKLFF
d_gene: NA; v_gene: TRBV24-1; abundance: NA; j_gene: TRBJ1-1; CDR3nt: TGTGCCACCCAAAGGGGGGCAAAGAACACTGAAGCTTTCTTT; CDR3aa: CATQRGAKNTEAFF
d_gene: TRBD1; v_gene: TRBV29-1; abundance: few; j_gene: TRBJ1-1; CDR3nt: TGCAGCGTCAGGGGGAATATCGACACTGAAGCTTTCTTT; CDR3aa: CSVRGNIDTEAFF
d_gene: TRBD1; v_gene: TRBV20-1; abundance: NA; j_gene: TRBJ2-3; CDR3nt: TGCAGTGCTTACTACGGGACAGGGCCAGATACGCAGTATTTT; CDR3aa: CSAYYGTGPDTQYF
d_gene: NA; v_gene: TRBV4-2; abundance: NA; j_gene: TRBJ2-5; CDR3nt: TGTGCCAGCAGCCAAGATCGGGGAGGAGAGACCCAGTACTTC; CDR3aa: CASSQDRGGETQYF
d_gene: NA; v_gene: TRBV19; abundance: NA; j_gene: TRBJ1-1; CDR3nt: TGTGCCAGTAGTCAACAGAACACTGAAGCTTTCTTT; CDR3aa: CASSQQNTEAFF
d_gene: NA; v_gene: TRBV5-8; abundance: NA; j_gene: TRBJ2-1; CDR3nt: TGTGCCAGCAGCTTGGGAGCTGCCTACAATGAGCAGTTCTTC; CDR3aa: CASSLGAAYNEQFF
d_gene: NA; v_gene: TRBV4-2; abundance: few; j_gene: TRBJ1-6; CDR3nt: TGTGCCAGCAGCCAAGAGGGCGGGGCGGAAAATTCACCCCTCCACTTT; CDR3aa: CASSQEGGAENSPLHF
d_gene: TRBD1; v_gene: TRBV6-1; abundance: NA; j_gene: TRBJ1-1; CDR3nt: TGTGCCAGCAGTGATAACAGGGGGGGCACTGAAGCTTTCTTT; CDR3aa: CASSDNRGGTEAFF
d_gene: NA; v_gene: TRBV7-8; abundance: few; j_gene: TRBJ1-6; CDR3nt: TGTGCCAGCAGCTTCCGGACAGAATATAATTCACCCCTCCACTTT; CDR3aa: CASSFRTEYNSPLHF
d_gene: NA; v_gene: TRBV2; abundance: many; j_gene: TRBJ1-1; CDR3nt: TGTGCCAGCAGTGGCCTGCTGATGAACACTGAAGCTTTCTTT; CDR3aa: CASSGLLMNTEAFF
d_gene: NA; v_gene: TRBV14; abundance: NA; j_gene: TRBJ1-2; CDR3nt: TGTGCCAGCAGCCCCCAATCGGGTGGCTACACCTTC; CDR3aa: CASSPQSGGYTF
d_gene: NA; v_gene: TRBV14; abundance: few; j_gene: TRBJ2-7; CDR3nt: TGTGCCAGCAGCCACCTCGACCCTTACGAGCAGTACTTC; CDR3aa: CASSHLDPYEQYF
d_gene: TRBD1; v_gene: TRBV7-9; abundance: many; j_gene: TRBJ2-7; CDR3nt: TGTGCCAGCAGCAAAGGCCGGGACAGGGCACAGTACGAGCAGTACTTC; CDR3aa: CASSKGRDRAQYEQYF
d_gene: TRBD1; v_gene: TRBV7-8; abundance: few; j_gene: TRBJ2-5; CDR3nt: TGTGCCAGCAGCTTTGGAGGGACAGGCCCGTACTTC; CDR3aa: CASSFGGTGPYF
d_gene: NA; v_gene: TRBV24-1; abundance: many; j_gene: TRBJ1-2; CDR3nt: TGTGCCACCAGCCGGGACGGAACTAACTATGGCTACACCTTC; CDR3aa: CATSRDGTNYGYTF
d_gene: NA; v_gene: TRBV11-2; abundance: many; j_gene: TRBJ1-3; CDR3nt: TGTGCCAGCAGCGATAACTCTGGAAACACCATATATTTT; CDR3aa: CASSDNSGNTIYF
d_gene: TRBD1; v_gene: TRBV12-3/TRBV12-4; abundance: NA; j_gene: TRBJ2-2; CDR3nt: TGTGCCAGCAGTCTAAAGACAGGGGAATACGGGGAGCTGTTTTTT; CDR3aa: CASSLKTGEYGELFF
d_gene: TRBD2; v_gene: TRBV12-3/TRBV12-4; abundance: many; j_gene: TRBJ2-5; CDR3nt: TGTGCCAGCAGCCTAGCGGGGGGGCCGGGAGAGACCCAGTACTTC; CDR3aa: CASSLAGGPGETQYF
d_gene: TRBD1; v_gene: TRBV3-1; abundance: many; j_gene: TRBJ1-3; CDR3nt: TGTGCCAGCAGCCAAGAATCCAGGGGGCGAAACACCATATATTTT; CDR3aa: CASSQESRGRNTIYF
d_gene: NA; v_gene: TRBV20-1; abundance: NA; j_gene: TRBJ1-1; CDR3nt: TGCAGTGCTAGAGAAAGACAATTATTAAGGGGGAACACTGAAGCTTTCTTT; CDR3aa: CSARERQLLRGNTEAFF
d_gene: TRBD2; v_gene: TRBV6-1; abundance: many; j_gene: TRBJ2-7; CDR3nt: TGTGCCAGCAGCGGGACTAGCGCTCACGAGCAGTACTTC; CDR3aa: CASSGTSAHEQYF
d_gene: NA; v_gene: TRBV7-2; abundance: few; j_gene: TRBJ2-7; CDR3nt: TGTGCCAGCAGCTCCGAGTTGTACGAGCAGTACTTC; CDR3aa: CASSSELYEQYF
d_gene: NA; v_gene: TRBV7-3; abundance: many; j_gene: TRBJ1-1; CDR3nt: TGTGCCAGCAGACCCGACAGCTACACTGAAGCTTTCTTT; CDR3aa: CASRPDSYTEAFF
d_gene: TRBD1; v_gene: TRBV5-1; abundance: few; j_gene: TRBJ2-7; CDR3nt: TGCGCCAGCAGCTGGGACAGGGTCTACGAGCGGTACTTC; CDR3aa: CASSWDRVYERYF
d_gene: TRBD1; v_gene: TRBV28; abundance: few; j_gene: TRBJ2-1; CDR3nt: TGTGCCAGCAGTAACGGGGCCCTACAGGGGGGCAATGAGCAGTTCTTC; CDR3aa: CASSNGALQGGNEQFF
d_gene: NA; v_gene: TRBV3-1; abundance: many; j_gene: TRBJ1-2; CDR3nt: TGTGCCAGCAGCCAGGAAGCGCGGCGCTATGGCTACACCTTC; CDR3aa: CASSQEARRYGYTF
d_gene: NA; v_gene: TRBV12-3/TRBV12-4; abundance: many; j_gene: TRBJ2-5; CDR3nt: TGTGCCAGCAGTTTAGAGGGGACTTCCCAAGAGACCCAGTACTTC; CDR3aa: CASSLEGTSQETQYF
d_gene: NA; v_gene: TRBV6-1; abundance: many; j_gene: TRBJ2-4; CDR3nt: TGTGCCAGCACTCACCAGAGGGAGGCCAAAAACATTCAGTACTTC; CDR3aa: CASTHQREAKNIQYF
d_gene: TRBD1; v_gene: TRBV2; abundance: many; j_gene: TRBJ1-3; CDR3nt: TGTGCCAGCAGATTGGACAGGGCTGGAAACACCATATATTTT; CDR3aa: CASRLDRAGNTIYF
d_gene: TRBD1; v_gene: TRBV4-1; abundance: NA; j_gene: TRBJ1-5; CDR3nt: TGCGCCAGCAGCCAAGATGTCAGGGGGCGAAGCAATCAGCCCCAGCATTTT; CDR3aa: CASSQDVRGRSNQPQHF
d_gene: NA; v_gene: TRBV6-1; abundance: many; j_gene: TRBJ2-3; CDR3nt: TGTGCCAGCAGTGGAGAGACAGGAGGCTTTGCAGATACGCAGTATTTT; CDR3aa: CASSGETGGFADTQYF
d_gene: NA; v_gene: TRBV19; abundance: NA; j_gene: TRBJ1-5; CDR3nt: TGTGCCAGTGCGGGAGGTCGGAGCAATCAGCCCCAGCATTTT; CDR3aa: CASAGGRSNQPQHF